One sample yielded the 6 T cell receptor beta chains listed below, sequenced in a study of OX40 agonist ivuxolimab in advanced cancers. Clones were read by immunoSEQ multiplex PCR, and TCRdb kept only the in-frame ones, dropping some. The sample lists under 40,000 clones, approximately 89% occurring once. This specimen consisted of CD4+ or CD8+ T cells sorted from blood, obtained in a trial of the OX40 agonist ivuxolimab. Every receptor here comes from an adult with an advanced solid tumor such as melanoma, head and neck, liver or kidney cancer.

The rearrangement uses TRBV7-6 and TRBJ1-1; D call uncertain. Germline loops: CDR1 SGHVS, CDR2 FNYEAQ. The CDR3 is made up of 13 amino acids. Deletions cut 2 bases from V and 5 bases from J, with 9 bases between. CDR3 nucleotide sequence: TGTGCCAGCAGCTTACGGGGAGGAACTGAAGCTTTCTTT. Protein: CASSLRGGTEAFF.

In its sample, this clone was seen once. At the DNA level, this CDR3 is encoded by other sequences in the same sample as well. The genes are TRBV2 and TRBJ2-7; D possibly uses TRBD1 or TRBD2 (6 bases each). CDR1 is SNHLY and CDR2 is FYNNEI in the germline V gene. The CDR3 contains 12 residues. V lost 7 bases and J lost 2, with 9 bases in between. The CDR3 spells CASMGGTYEQYF. CDR3 bases: TGTGCCAGCATGGGGGGCACCTACGAGCAGTACTTC.

V gene TRBV6-1 combines with J gene TRBJ1-5; TRBD1 is a possible D gene (5 bases). This CDR3 region has 17 residues. Germline loops: CDR1 MNHNS, CDR2 SASEGT. V lost 2 bases and J 0 bases, leaving 14 bases between the germline ends. The DNA for the CDR3 is TGTGCCAGCAGTGAATATGGACAACTTTATAGCAATCAGCCCCAGCATTTT. Translation gives CASSEYGQLYSNQPQHF.

V and J are TRBV2 and TRBJ2-2; maybe TRBD1 (6 bases). Trimming cost V 7 bases and J 6 bases, with 6 bases left between them. Germline V lookup: CDR1 SNHLY, CDR2 FYNNEI. CDR3 length: 11 amino acids. CDR3 amino acids: CASKGAGELFF. The CDR3 region has the DNA TGTGCCAGCAAGGGGGCCGGGGAGCTGTTTTTT.

The chain joins TRBV29-1 to TRBJ2-1; no definite D call. The CDR3 contains 15 residues. Germline V lookup: CDR1 SQVTM, CDR2 ANQGSEA. Deletions cut 4 bases from V and 3 bases from J, with 16 bases between. CDR3 DNA sequence: TGCAGCGTTGGTCTCCCGGAATCCCTCTACAATGAGCAGTTCTTC. The encoded protein is CSVGLPESLYNEQFF.

The chain links TRBV5-4 to TRBJ2-7, with D hard to call. Germline CDR1 and CDR2: SGHNT and YYREEE (reference sequence). V was cut by 4 bases and J by 1 base, with 15 bases left in between. CDR3 length: 15 amino acids. The CDR3 DNA reads TGTGCCAGCAGCCAGCAGCGACACGGATCCTACGAGCAGTACTTC. Protein sequence: CASSQQRHGSYEQYF.